Shown below are 17 T cell receptor beta chains from a single sample sequenced in a study of response to subunit inactivated influenza vaccine. MiXCR, applied by TCRdb to the RT-PCR reads, yields one record per CDR3 protein. The top ten clones hold over 6.5% of a sample with almost 250,000 distinct CDR3 sequences, 10% to 15% of them seen once. This sample comprised non-naive T cells sorted from PBMCs, obtained 14 days before vaccination. The receptors originated from a man between 50 and 59 years old who received an inactivated influenza vaccine.

This clonotype showed up many times. The V call is TRBV7-2, the J call TRBJ2-5, with TRBD1 identical over 7 bases. The CDR3 covers 15 residues. V lost 4 bases and J lost 4; bases outside the gene matches: 9. From germline, CDR1 is SGHTA and CDR2 FQGNSA. The CDR3 here is CASSSDDRVGETQYF. CDR3 DNA: TGTGCCAGCAGCTCAGATGACAGGGTTGGAGAGACCCAGTACTTC.

The chain employs TRBV5-1 and TRBJ2-3; D gene ambiguous. The germline gives CDR1 SGHRS, CDR2 YFSETQ. This CDR3 is 15 amino acids long. The V end lost 0 bases, the J end lost 3 bases, and 11 bases lay between the germline ends. CDR3 DNA sequence: TGCGCCAGCAGCTTGGGACAACCAACAACAGATACGCAGTATTTT. Translated: CASSLGQPTTDTQYF.

This clonotype was counted only a few times. This chain uses TRBV11-1 with TRBJ2-1; maybe TRBD1 (5 bases). The ends were cut back, 6 bases at V and 9 bases at J, with 18 bases in the middle. CDR3 length: 14 amino acids. From germline, CDR1 is SGHAT and CDR2 FQDESV (reference sequence). This chain's CDR3 is CASREKGVLGEQFF. The CDR3, as DNA: TGTGCCAGCAGGGAAAAAGGGGTCCTCGGTGAGCAGTTCTTC.

This clonotype was observed a few times. The chain uses TRBV25-1 and TRBJ2-5; D possibly corresponds to TRBD2 (7 bases). This CDR3 contains 15 residues. Germline V gene sequence: CDR1 MGHDK, CDR2 SYGVNS. Trimming cost V 1 base and J 2 bases, with 11 bases left between them. The CDR3 DNA reads TGTGCCAGCAGTGAATTTAGGGGGGGGCAAGAGACCCAGTACTTC. Protein product: CASSEFRGGQETQYF.

This clonotype was seen only a few times. V usage is TRBV9 and J usage is TRBJ2-1; 10 bases agree with TRBD1. Per germline, CDR1 SGDLS and CDR2 YYNGEE. The CDR3 runs to 15 residues. Trimming cost V 4 bases and J 5 bases; bases outside gene matches: 6. The CDR3: CASSTGQGLNNEQFF. CDR3 coding DNA: TGTGCCAGCAGCACGGGACAGGGGTTGAACAATGAGCAGTTCTTC.

The V and J genes are TRBV12-3 or TRBV12-4 and TRBJ2-7; the D gene is possibly TRBD1 (6 bases). The CDR3 runs to 14 residues. V dropped 3 bases and J dropped 4 bases, with 13 bases sitting between them. The DNA for the CDR3 is TGTGCCAGCAGTTTGCAGGGGTCTATTTACGAGCAGTACTTC. Protein product: CASSLQGSIYEQYF.

V usage is TRBV2 and J usage is TRBJ1-2, with a possible D match to TRBD1 (5 bases). The CDR3 totals 13 residues. Germline CDR1 reads SNHLY; CDR2 reads FYNNEI. The CDR3 DNA is TGTCATACCACAGGCGGTCGAGCATATGGCTACACCTTC. It yields the protein CHTTGGRAYGYTF.

This clonotype was detected only a few times. The chain recombines TRBV6-2 or TRBV6-3 with TRBJ1-5; TRBD1 matches at 7 bases. Losses at the gene ends were 4 bases for V and 6 bases for J; bases not matched to a gene: 3. CDR1 and CDR2 from the germline V gene are MNHEY and SVGEGT. This CDR3 has 13 residues. CDR3 bases: TGTGCCAGCAGTTTTGGGACAGCTCAGCCCCAGCATTTT. Protein product: CASSFGTAQPQHF.

The V call is TRBV5-6, the J call TRBJ2-7; possible D gene TRBD1, 6 bases. V dropped 4 bases and J dropped 4 bases, with 21 bases sitting between them. Looked up from germline, CDR1 is SGHDT and CDR2 is YYEEEE. The CDR3 totals 16 residues. Written as DNA, the CDR3 is TGTGCCAGCAGCACAATAGGACAGTGGCCCCCTTACGAGCAGTACTTC. Amino acids: CASSTIGQWPPYEQYF.

At least ten counts were recorded for this clonotype. The chain links TRBV5-1 to TRBJ2-1, with 11 bases that match TRBD2. The germline V gene encodes CDR1 SGHRS and CDR2 YFSETQ. The CDR3 runs 16 residues. V was pared by 3 bases and J by 4 bases, with 6 bases of the junction left unmatched. The CDR3 region has the DNA TGCGCCAGCAGCTCCGGGACTAGCGGACCTTACAATGAGCAGTTCTTC. Its protein product is CASSSGTSGPYNEQFF. The full variable domain, in which reference TRBV5-1 and TRBJ2-1 provide the parts outside the CDR3, is KAGVTQTPRYLIKTRGQQVTLSCSPISGHRSVSWYQQTPGQGLQFLFEYFSETQRNKGNFPGRFSGRQFSNSRSEMNVSTLELGDSALYLCASSSGTSGPYNEQFFGPGTRLTVL.

This clonotype has just a few counts. The chain uses TRBV24-1 and TRBJ2-2; 14 bases line up with TRBD2. Germline loops: CDR1 KGHDR, CDR2 SFDVKD. The CDR3 contains 18 residues. The junction had 0 bases not matched to a gene; V was cut back by 0 bases and J by 1 base. DNA of the CDR3: TGTGCCACCAGTGATTTGGGACTAGCGGGGGGGAACACCGGGGAGCTGTTTTTT. It encodes CATSDLGLAGGNTGELFF.

The sample holds a few counts of this clonotype. V usage is TRBV20-1 and J usage is TRBJ2-1; maybe TRBD2 (6 bases). Trimming took 6 bases from V and 8 from J, leaving 14 bases between them. Germline-derived CDR1 and CDR2 are DFQATT and SNEGSKA (reference sequence). This CDR3 has 12 amino acids. CDR3 bases: TGCAGTGCAAGAACTAGCTCGGATGAGCAGTTCTTC. Residues: CSARTSSDEQFF.

This clonotype has a handful of counts. The rearrangement joins TRBV28 to TRBJ1-5; a weak D match, TRBD1 (5 bases). The CDR3 extends over 18 amino acids. Germline V lookup: CDR1 MDHEN, CDR2 SYDVKM. V lost 7 bases and J lost 2, with 24 bases in between. The CDR3 sequence is CASTLGTVGTVRNQPQHF. Written as DNA, the CDR3 is TGTGCCAGCACCCTGGGGACTGTGGGGACGGTTCGCAATCAGCCCCAGCATTTT.

Only a few counts were recorded for this clonotype. The rearrangement uses TRBV28 and TRBJ2-4; D is possibly TRBD1 (6 bases). Trimming shortened V by 10 bases and J by 3 bases, and 16 bases separated the two germline ends. In germline, CDR1 is MDHEN, CDR2 SYDVKM. This CDR3 comprises 14 residues. CDR3 loop: CATRDTNGKNIQYF. The CDR3 DNA reads TGTGCCACCCGGGACACAAACGGCAAAAACATTCAGTACTTC.

This clonotype was seen a handful of times. The chain recombines TRBV5-1 with TRBJ2-3; 11 positions match TRBD2. Germline V gene data show CDR1 as SGHRS and CDR2 as YFSETQ. The J segment lost 6 bases and the V segment lost 2 bases, leaving 2 bases of the junction unmatched. This CDR3 is 14 amino acids long. The CDR3 is CASSFASGGDTQYF. CDR3 coding DNA: TGCGCCAGCAGCTTCGCTAGCGGGGGGGATACGCAGTATTTT.

This clonotype was detected many times. The chain carries TRBV4-3 and TRBJ2-3; TRBD2 might be the D (7 bases). CDR3 size: 15 residues. The V gene lost 4 bases and the J gene lost 2 bases, with 13 bases spanning the gap. Germline assignment: CDR1 LGHNA and CDR2 YSLEER. CDR3 DNA sequence: TGCGCCAGCAGCCTAGAGGGGGGGCTCACAGATACGCAGTATTTT. Amino acids: CASSLEGGLTDTQYF.

This clonotype was counted many times. The chain joins TRBV7-2 to TRBJ2-2, with D uncertain. Germline V gives CDR1 SGHTA, CDR2 FQGNSA. CDR3 length equals 14 residues. The V end was cut by 1 base, the J end by 4 bases, with 7 bases between. CDR3 nucleotides: TGTGCCAGCAGCTTAGTTAAAGGCACCGGGGAGCTGTTTTTT. Translation: CASSLVKGTGELFF. The full variable domain, completed using reference TRBV7-2 and TRBJ2-2, is GAGVSQSPSNKVTEKGKDVELRCDPISGHTALYWYRQSLGQGLEFLIYFQGNSAPDKSGLPSDRFSAERTGGSVSTLTIQRTQQEDSAVYLCASSLVKGTGELFFGEGSRLTVL.